This T cell receptor beta chain was identified in a study of T-cell memory formation after mild COVID-19. Study-wide findings and caveats: What remained unconfirmed was the SARS-CoV-2 specificity of second-wave clones peaking on day 37. Researchers report contracting CD4+ clones mostly in CM and EM, with CD8+ clones in EMRA. Pre-infection memory already had some responding clones, implying cross-reactive memory joined.

This clonotype was observed a few times. Its cognate antigen is unknown. Germline V gene data show CDR1 as SGHTA and CDR2 as FQGNSA. J was trimmed by 5 bases and V by 4 bases; bases with no gene match: 7. The CDR3 consists of 15 residues. 5'RACE with constant-segment primers yielded barcoded, UMI-tagged TCR alpha and TCR beta cDNA libraries. MiXCR, run by TCRdb on the 5' RACE reads, gives a single entry per CDR3 protein. The repertoire consists of some 290,000 distinct CDR3 sequences, with roughly 15% occurring once and the leading ten covering 23%. The TCR sequence derives from a man aged 18-30 years who had mild COVID-19 (a few samples of this study predate the infection). Cell type and time point are not known. The specimen was PBMCs or a T cell subset sorted from them (not recorded which). This chain links TRBV7-2 with TRBJ2-5; TRBD2 aligns across 10 bases. The CDR3 nucleotides are TGTGCCAGCAGCTCCCAGCGGGGGGGCGGGGAGACCCAGTACTTC. Protein: CASSSQRGGGETQYF.